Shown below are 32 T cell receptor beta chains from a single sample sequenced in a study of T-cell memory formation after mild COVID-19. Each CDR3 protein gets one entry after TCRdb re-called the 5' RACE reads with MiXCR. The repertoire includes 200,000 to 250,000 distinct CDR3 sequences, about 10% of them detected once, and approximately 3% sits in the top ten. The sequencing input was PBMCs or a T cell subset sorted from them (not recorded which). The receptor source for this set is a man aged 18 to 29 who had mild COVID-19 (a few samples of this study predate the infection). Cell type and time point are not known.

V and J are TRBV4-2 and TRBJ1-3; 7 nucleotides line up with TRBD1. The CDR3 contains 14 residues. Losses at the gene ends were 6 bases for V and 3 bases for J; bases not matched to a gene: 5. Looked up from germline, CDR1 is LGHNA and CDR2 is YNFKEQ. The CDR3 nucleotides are TGTGCCAGCAGTCGACAGGGAGGTGGAAACACCATATATTTT. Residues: CASSRQGGGNTIYF.

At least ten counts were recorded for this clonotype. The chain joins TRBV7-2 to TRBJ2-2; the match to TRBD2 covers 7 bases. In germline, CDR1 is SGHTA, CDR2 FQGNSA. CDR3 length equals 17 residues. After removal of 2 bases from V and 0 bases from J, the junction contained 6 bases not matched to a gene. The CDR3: CASSLWAGVPNTGELFF. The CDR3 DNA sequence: TGTGCCAGCAGCTTATGGGCGGGGGTTCCGAACACCGGGGAGCTGTTTTTT.

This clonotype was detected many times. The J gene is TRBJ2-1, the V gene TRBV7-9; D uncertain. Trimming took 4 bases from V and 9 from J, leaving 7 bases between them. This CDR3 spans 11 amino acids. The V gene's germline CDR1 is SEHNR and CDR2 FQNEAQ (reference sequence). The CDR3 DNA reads TGTGCCAGCAGCTACAAAGCTGAGCAGTTCTTC. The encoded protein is CASSYKAEQFF.

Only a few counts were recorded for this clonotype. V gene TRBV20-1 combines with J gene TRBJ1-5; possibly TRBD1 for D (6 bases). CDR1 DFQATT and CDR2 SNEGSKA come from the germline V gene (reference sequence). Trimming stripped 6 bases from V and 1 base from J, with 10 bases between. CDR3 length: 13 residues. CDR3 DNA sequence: TGCAGTGCCGGAGGGGGGAGCAATCAGCCCCAGCATTTT. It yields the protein CSAGGGSNQPQHF.

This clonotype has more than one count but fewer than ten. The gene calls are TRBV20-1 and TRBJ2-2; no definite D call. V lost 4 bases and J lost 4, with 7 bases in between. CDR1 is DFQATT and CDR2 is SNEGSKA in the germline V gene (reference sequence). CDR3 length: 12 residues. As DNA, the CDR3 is TGCAGTGCTAAGTCCGTCACCGGGGAGCTGTTTTTT. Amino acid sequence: CSAKSVTGELFF.

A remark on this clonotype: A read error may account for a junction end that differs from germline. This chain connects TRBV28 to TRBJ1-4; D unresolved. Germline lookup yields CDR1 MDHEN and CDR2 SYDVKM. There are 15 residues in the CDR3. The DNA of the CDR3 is TGTGCCAGCAGCCGGGGTCGGGGATTTGGTGAAAAACTGATTTTT. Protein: CASSRGRGFGEKLIF.

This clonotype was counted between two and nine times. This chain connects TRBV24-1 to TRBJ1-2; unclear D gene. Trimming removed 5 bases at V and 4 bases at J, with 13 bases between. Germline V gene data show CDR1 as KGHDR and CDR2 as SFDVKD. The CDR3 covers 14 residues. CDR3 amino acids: CATSGTGLSYGYTF. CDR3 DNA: TGTGCCACCAGTGGAACCGGCCTCTCCTATGGCTACACCTTC.

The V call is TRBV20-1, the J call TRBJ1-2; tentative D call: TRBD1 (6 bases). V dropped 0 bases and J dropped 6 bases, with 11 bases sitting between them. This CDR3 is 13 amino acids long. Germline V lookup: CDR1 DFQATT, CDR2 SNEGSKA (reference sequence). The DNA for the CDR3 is TGCAGTGCTAGAGACGCACAGGGACATGGCTACACCTTC. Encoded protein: CSARDAQGHGYTF.

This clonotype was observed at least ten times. The CDR3 spells CASSLGHTATDTQYF. The CDR3 nucleotides read TGCGCCAGCAGCTTGGGGCACACCGCCACAGATACGCAGTATTTT. The gene calls are TRBV5-1 and TRBJ2-3; D is undetermined. V was cut by 0 bases and J by 2 bases, with 10 bases left in between. Germline CDR1 and CDR2: SGHRS and YFSETQ. The CDR3 loop spans 15 amino acids.

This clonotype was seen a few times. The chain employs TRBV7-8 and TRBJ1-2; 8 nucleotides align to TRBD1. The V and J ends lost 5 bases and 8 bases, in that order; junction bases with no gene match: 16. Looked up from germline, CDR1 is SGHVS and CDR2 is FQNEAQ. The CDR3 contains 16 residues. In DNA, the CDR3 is TGTGCCAGCAGCCTGGAAATACAGGGGGTCAACGAGGGCTACACCTTC. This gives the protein CASSLEIQGVNEGYTF. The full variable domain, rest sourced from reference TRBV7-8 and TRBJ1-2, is GAGVSQSPRYKVAKRGQDVALRCDPISGHVSLFWYQQALGQGPEFLTYFQNEAQLDKSGLPSDRFFAERPEGSVSTLKIQRTQQEDSAVYLCASSLEIQGVNEGYTFGSGTRLTVV.

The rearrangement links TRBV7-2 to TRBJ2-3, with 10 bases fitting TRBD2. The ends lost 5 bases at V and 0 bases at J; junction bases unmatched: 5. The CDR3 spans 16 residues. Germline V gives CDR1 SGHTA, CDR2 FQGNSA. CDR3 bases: TGTGCCAGCAGCCGCCGGACTAGCGGAAGCACAGATACGCAGTATTTT. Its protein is CASSRRTSGSTDTQYF.

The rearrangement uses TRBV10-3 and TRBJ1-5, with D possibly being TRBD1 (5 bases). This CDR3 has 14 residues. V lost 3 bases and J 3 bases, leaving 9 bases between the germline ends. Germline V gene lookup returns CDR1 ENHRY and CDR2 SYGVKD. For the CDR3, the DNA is TGTGCCATCAGTGACCCCAGGGACAATCAGCCCCAGCATTTT. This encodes CAISDPRDNQPQHF.

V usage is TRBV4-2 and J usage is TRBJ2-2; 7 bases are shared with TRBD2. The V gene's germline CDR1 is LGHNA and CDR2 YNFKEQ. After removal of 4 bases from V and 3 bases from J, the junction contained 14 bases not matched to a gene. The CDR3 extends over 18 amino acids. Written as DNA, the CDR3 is TGTGCCAGCAGCCCCGGAGATTGGCGGGGGACCGACACCGGGGAGCTGTTTTTT. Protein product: CASSPGDWRGTDTGELFF.

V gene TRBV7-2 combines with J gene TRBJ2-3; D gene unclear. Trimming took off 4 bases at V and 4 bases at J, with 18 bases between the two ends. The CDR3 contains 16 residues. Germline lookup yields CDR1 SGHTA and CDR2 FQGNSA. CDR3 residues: CASSSEWQASADTQYF. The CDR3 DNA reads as TGTGCCAGCAGCTCAGAATGGCAGGCCAGCGCAGATACGCAGTATTTT.

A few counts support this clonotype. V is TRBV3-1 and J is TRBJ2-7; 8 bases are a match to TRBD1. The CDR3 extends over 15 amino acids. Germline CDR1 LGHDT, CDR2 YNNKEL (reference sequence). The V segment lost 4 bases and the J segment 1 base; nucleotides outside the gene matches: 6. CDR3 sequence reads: CASSRGTGSSYEQYF. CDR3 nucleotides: TGTGCCAGCAGCCGCGGGACAGGTAGTTCCTACGAGCAGTACTTC.

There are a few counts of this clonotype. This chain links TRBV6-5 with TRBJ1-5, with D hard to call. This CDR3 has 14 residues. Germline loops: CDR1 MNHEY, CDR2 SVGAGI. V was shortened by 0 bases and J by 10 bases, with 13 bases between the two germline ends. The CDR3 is CASSYSWDIQPQHF. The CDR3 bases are TGTGCCAGCAGTTACTCCTGGGATATCCAACCCCAGCATTTT.

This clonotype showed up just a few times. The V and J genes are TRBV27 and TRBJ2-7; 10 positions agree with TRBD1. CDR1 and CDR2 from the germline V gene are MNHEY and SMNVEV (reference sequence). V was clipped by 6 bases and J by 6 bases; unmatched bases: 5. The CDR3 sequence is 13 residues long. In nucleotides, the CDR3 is TGTGCCAGCAGGCGACAGGGGGCCGGCGAGCAGTACTTC. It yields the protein CASRRQGAGEQYF.

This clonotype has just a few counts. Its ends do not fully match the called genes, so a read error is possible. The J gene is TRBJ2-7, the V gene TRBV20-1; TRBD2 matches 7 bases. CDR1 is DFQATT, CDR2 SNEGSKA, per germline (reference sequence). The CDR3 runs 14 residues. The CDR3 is CSATGTTPSDEQYF. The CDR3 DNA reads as TGCAGTGCAACCGGGACTACCCCCTCCGACGAGCAGTACTTC.

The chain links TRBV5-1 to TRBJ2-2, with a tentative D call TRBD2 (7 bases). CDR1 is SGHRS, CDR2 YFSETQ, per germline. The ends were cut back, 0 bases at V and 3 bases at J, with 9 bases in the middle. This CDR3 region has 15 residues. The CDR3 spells CASSLAGGDTGELFF. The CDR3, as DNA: TGCGCCAGCAGCTTGGCGGGGGGCGACACCGGGGAGCTGTTTTTT.

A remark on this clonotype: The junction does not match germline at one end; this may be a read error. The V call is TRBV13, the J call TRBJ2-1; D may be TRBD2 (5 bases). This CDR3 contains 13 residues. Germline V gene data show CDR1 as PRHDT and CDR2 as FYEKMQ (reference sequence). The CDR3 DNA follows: TGTGCCAGCAGCTTACGGTCCACCGGGGTAGGAGACTTC. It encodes CASSLRSTGVGDF.

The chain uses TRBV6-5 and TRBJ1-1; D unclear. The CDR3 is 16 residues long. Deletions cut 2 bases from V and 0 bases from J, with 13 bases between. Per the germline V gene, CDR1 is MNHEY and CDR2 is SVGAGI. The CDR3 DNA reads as TGTGCCAGCAGTTACATCAGGTCCTCAGTGAACACTGAAGCTTTCTTT. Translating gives CASSYIRSSVNTEAFF.

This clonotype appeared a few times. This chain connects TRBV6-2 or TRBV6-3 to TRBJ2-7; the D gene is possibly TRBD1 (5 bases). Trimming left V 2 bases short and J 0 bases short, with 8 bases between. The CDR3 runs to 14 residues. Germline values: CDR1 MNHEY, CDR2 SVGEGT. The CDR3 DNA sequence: TGTGCCAGCAGTTACCAGGGCAACTCCTACGAGCAGTACTTC. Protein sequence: CASSYQGNSYEQYF.

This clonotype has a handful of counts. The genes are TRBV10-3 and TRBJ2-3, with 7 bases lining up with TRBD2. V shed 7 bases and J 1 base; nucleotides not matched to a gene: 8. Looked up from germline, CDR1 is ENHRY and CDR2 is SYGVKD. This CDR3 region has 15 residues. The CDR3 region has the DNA TGTGCCATCACCGCTGGGGCGGGGGGCACAGATACGCAGTATTTT. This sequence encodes CAITAGAGGTDTQYF.

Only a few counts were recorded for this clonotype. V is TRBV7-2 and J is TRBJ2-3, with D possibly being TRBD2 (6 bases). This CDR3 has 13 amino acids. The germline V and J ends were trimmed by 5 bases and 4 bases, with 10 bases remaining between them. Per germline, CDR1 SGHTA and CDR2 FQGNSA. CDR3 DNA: TGTGCCAGCAGCGCACTAGCTCCAGATACGCAGTATTTT. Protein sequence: CASSALAPDTQYF.

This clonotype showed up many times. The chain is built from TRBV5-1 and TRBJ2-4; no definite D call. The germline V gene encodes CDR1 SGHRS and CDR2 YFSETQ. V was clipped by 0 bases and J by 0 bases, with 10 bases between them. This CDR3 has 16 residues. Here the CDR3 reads CASSLGNSVAKNIQYF. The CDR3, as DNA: TGCGCCAGCAGCTTGGGTAACAGCGTAGCCAAAAACATTCAGTACTTC.

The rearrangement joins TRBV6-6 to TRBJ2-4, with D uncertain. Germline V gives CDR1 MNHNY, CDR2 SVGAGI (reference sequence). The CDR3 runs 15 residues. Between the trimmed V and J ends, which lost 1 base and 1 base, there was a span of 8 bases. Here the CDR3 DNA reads TGTGCCAGCAGTTACTGGCAGGACGCCAAAAACATTCAGTACTTC. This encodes CASSYWQDAKNIQYF.

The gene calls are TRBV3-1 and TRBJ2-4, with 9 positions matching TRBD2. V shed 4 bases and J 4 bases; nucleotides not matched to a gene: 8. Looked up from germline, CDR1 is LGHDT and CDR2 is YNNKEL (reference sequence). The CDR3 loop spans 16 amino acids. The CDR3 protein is CASSPPGSGGKNIQYF. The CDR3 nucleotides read TGTGCCAGCAGCCCCCCGGGTAGCGGGGGTAAAAACATTCAGTACTTC. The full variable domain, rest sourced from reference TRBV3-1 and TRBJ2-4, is DTAVSQTPKYLVTQMGNDKSIKCEQNLGHDTMYWYKQDSKKFLKIMFSYNNKELIINETVPNRFSPKSPDKAHLNLHINSLELGDSAVYFCASSPPGSGGKNIQYFGAGTRLSVL.

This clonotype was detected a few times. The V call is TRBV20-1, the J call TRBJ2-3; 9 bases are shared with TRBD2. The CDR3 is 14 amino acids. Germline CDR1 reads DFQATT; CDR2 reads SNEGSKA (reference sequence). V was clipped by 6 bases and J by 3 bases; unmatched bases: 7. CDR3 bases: TGCAGTGCCCAAGCGGGGGGTAGGACAGATACGCAGTATTTT. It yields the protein CSAQAGGRTDTQYF.

Here the CDR3 reads CASSAGQGAGELFF. The CDR3 DNA sequence: TGTGCCAGCAGTGCGGGACAGGGGGCCGGGGAGCTGTTTTTT. The rearrangement uses TRBV6-6 and TRBJ2-2, with 11 bases that match TRBD1. CDR3 length: 14 amino acids. The V gene's germline CDR1 is MNHNY and CDR2 SVGAGI (reference sequence). The V gene end was trimmed by 5 bases and the J gene end by 6 bases; junction bases not matched to a gene: 2.

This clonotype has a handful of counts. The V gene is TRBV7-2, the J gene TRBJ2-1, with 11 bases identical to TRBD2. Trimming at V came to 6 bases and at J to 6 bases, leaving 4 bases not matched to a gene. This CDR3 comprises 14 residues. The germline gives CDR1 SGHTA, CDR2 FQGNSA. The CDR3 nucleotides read TGTGCCAGCAGTCTAGCGGGGGGACTCAATGAGCAGTTCTTC. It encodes CASSLAGGLNEQFF.

CDR3 in DNA: TGTGCCAGCAGCCCCCATACAGGGCTCGGTGCCGGGGAGCTGTTTTTT. Protein product: CASSPHTGLGAGELFF. The V gene is TRBV9, the J gene TRBJ2-2; D perhaps matches TRBD1 (6 bases). V was trimmed by 4 bases and J by 6 bases, leaving 19 bases between them. Germline V gives CDR1 SGDLS, CDR2 YYNGEE. CDR3 size: 16 residues.

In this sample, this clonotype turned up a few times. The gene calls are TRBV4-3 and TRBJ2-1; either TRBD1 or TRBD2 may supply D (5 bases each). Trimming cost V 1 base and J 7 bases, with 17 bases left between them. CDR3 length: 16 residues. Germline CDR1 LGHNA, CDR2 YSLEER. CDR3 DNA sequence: TGCGCCAGCAGCCAAGGGGACCACACCTGGGGTAATGAGCAGTTCTTC. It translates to CASSQGDHTWGNEQFF.